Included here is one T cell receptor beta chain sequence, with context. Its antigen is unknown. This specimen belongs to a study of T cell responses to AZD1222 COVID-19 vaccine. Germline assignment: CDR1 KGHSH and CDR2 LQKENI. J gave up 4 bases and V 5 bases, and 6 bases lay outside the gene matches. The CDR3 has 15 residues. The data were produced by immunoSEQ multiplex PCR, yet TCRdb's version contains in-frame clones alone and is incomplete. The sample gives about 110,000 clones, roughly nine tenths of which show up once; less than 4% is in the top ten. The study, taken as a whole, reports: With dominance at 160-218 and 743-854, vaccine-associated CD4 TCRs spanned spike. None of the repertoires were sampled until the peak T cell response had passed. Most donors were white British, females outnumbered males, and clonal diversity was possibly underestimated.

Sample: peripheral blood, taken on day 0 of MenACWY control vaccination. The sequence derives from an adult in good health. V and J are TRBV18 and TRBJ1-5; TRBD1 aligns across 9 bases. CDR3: CASSAGTGRNQPQHF. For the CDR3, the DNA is TGTGCCAGCTCAGCCGGGACAGGGAGGAATCAGCCCCAGCATTTT. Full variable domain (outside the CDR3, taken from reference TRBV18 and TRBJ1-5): NAGVMQNPRHLVRRRGQEARLRCSPMKGHSHVYWYRQLPEEGLKFMVYLQKENIIDESGMPKERFSAEFPKEGPSILRIQQVVRGDSAAYFCASSAGTGRNQPQHFGDGTRLSIL.